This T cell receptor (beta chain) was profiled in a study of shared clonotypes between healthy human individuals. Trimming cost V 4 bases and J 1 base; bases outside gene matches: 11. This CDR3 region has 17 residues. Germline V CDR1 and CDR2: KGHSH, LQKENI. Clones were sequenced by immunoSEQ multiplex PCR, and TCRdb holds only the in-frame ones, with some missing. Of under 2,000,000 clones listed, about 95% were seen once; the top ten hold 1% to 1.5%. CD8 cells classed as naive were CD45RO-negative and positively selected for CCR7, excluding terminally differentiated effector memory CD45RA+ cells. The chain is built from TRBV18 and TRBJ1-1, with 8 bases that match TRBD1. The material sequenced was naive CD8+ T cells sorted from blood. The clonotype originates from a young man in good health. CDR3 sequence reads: CASSRWDRRSRNTEAFF. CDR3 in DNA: TGTGCCAGCTCACGTTGGGACAGGCGTAGTCGGAACACTGAAGCTTTCTTT.